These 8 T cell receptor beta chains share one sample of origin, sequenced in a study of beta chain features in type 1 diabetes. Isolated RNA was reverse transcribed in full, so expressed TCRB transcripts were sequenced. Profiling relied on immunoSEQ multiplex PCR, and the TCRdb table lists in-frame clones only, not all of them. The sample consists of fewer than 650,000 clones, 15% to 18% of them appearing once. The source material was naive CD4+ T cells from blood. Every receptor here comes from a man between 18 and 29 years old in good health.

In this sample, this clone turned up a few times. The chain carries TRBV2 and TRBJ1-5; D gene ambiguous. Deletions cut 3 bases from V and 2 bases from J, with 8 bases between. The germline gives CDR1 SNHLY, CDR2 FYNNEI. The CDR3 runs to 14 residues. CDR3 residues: CASSDSRRNQPQHF. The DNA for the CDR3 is TGTGCCAGCAGTGATTCCAGGCGCAATCAGCCCCAGCATTTT.

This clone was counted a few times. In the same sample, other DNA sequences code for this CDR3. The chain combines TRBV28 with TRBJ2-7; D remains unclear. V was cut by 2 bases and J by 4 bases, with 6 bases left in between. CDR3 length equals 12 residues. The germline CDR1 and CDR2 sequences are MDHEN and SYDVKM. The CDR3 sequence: CASSLKGYEQYF. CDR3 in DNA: TGTGCCAGCAGTTTAAAGGGATACGAGCAGTACTTC. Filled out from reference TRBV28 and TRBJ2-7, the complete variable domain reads DVKVTQSSRYLVKRTGEKVFLECVQDMDHENMFWYRQDPGLGLRLIYFSYDVKMKEKGDIPEGYSVSREKKERFSLILESASTNQTSMYLCASSLKGYEQYFGPGTRLTVT.

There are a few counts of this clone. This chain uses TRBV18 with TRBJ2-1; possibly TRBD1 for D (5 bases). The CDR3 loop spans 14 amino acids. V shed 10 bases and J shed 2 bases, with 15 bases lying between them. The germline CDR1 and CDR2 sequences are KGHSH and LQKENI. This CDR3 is CATYRQMTYNEQFF. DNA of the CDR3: TGTGCCACCTATCGACAGATGACCTACAATGAGCAGTTCTTC.

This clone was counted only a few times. The CDR3 region has the DNA TGTGCCAGCAGTTACTCGAGTCAGGGTCACTACGAGCAGTACTTC. This translates into CASSYSSQGHYEQYF. V gene TRBV6-5 combines with J gene TRBJ2-7, with a tentative D call TRBD1 (5 bases). V was trimmed by 0 bases and J by 3 bases, leaving 12 bases between them. This CDR3 contains 15 residues. In germline, CDR1 is MNHEY, CDR2 SVGAGI.

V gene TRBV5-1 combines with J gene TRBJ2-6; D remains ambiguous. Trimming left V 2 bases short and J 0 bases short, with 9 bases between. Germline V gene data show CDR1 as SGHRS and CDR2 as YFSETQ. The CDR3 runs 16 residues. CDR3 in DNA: TGCGCCAGCAGCTTTGGGATATCCTCTGGGGCCAACGTCCTGACTTTC. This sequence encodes CASSFGISSGANVLTF. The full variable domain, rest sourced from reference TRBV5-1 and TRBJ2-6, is KAGVTQTPRYLIKTRGQQVTLSCSPISGHRSVSWYQQTPGQGLQFLFEYFSETQRNKGNFPGRFSGRQFSNSRSEMNVSTLELGDSALYLCASSFGISSGANVLTFGAGSRLTVL.

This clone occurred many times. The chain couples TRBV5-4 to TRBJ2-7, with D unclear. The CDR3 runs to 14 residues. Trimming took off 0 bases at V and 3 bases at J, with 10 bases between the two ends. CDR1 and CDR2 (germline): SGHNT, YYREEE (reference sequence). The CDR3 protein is CASSLAGQLYEQYF. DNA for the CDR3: TGTGCCAGCAGCTTGGCCGGTCAGCTCTACGAGCAGTACTTC.

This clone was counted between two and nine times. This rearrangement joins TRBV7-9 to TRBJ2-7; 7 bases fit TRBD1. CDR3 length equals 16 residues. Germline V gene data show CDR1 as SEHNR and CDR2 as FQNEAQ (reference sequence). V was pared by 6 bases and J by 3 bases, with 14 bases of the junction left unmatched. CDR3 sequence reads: CASSPIRDSRRYEQYF. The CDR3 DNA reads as TGTGCCAGCAGTCCTATCCGGGACAGCCGACGCTACGAGCAGTACTTC.

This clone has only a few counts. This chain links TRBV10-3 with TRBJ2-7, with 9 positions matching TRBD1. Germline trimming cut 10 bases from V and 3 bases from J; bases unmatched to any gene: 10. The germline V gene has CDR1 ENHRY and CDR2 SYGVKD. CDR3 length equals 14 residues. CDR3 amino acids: CASTTGTGYYEQYF. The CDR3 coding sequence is TGTGCCAGCACAACCGGGACAGGGTACTACGAGCAGTACTTC.